The rows below give T cell receptor beta chains drawn from one sample of a study of cytomegalovirus exposure and HLA in healthy donors. Clones were read by immunoSEQ multiplex PCR, and TCRdb kept only the in-frame ones, dropping some. The repertoire holds roughly 75,000 clones, with around 80% as singletons. The sample was PBMCs. These receptors all come from an older man in good health and CMV-seropositive. The CDR3 runs from the conserved cysteine through the conserved F or W. D genes are given only for firm matches. A row's size may be missing; if present it is once, few, many or a size class.

clone_size,d_call,j_call,v_call,cdr3_nt,cdr3_aa
-,TRBD1,TRBJ2-7,TRBV28,TGTGCCAGCAGCCAACAGACAGGGCACGAGCAGTACTTC,CASSQQTGHEQYF
-,TRBD2,TRBJ2-1,TRBV19,TGTGCCAGTGACACCGGACTAGCGGGAAACAATGAGCAGTTCTTC,CASDTGLAGNNEQFF
once,-,TRBJ1-2,TRBV5-1,TGCGCCAGCAGCTGGCTCGGGGGGGCGGATGGCTACACCTTC,CASSWLGGADGYTF
-,TRBD1,TRBJ1-1,TRBV28,TGTGCCATCCACAGGGGTAACACTGAAGCTTTCTTT,CAIHRGNTEAFF
-,TRBD1,TRBJ2-7,TRBV10-3,TGTGCCATCAAAGGGACAGGGATCGACGAGCAGTACTTC,CAIKGTGIDEQYF
-,-,TRBJ2-2,TRBV6-6,TGTGCCAGCATGGCTCGAGGGGGAGAGGGCGGGGAGCTGTTTTTT,CASMARGGEGGELFF
-,-,TRBJ2-3,TRBV7-9,TGTGCCAGCAGCACACAGGGGGGGACAGATACGCAGTATTTT,CASSTQGGTDTQYF
-,TRBD2,TRBJ2-7,TRBV7-9,TGTGCCAGCAGCTTATCGGCGGGACTAGCGGGGTACGAGCAGTACTTC,CASSLSAGLAGYEQYF
-,TRBD2,TRBJ2-3,TRBV5-1,TGCGCCAGCAGCTCGATGACTAGCGCAGATACGCAGTATTTT,CASSSMTSADTQYF
-,-,TRBJ1-5,TRBV10-2,TGCGCCAGCACCGGGACAAACAATCAGCCCCAGCATTTT,CASTGTNNQPQHF
-,TRBD2,TRBJ2-5,TRBV10-1,TGCGCCAGCAGTGATAGCGGGGGGTCGAAAGAGACCCAGTACTTC,CASSDSGGSKETQYF
-,-,TRBJ1-1,TRBV18,TGTGCCAGCTCACCGTCGGGGGAGACTGAAGCTTTCTTT,CASSPSGETEAFF
-,-,TRBJ1-2,TRBV4-1,TGCGCCAGCAGCCAAGATAGCAGTATCTATGGCTACACCTTC,CASSQDSSIYGYTF
-,-,TRBJ2-1,TRBV7-6,TGTGCCAGCAGCTTATGGGCTAGCGTATACAATGAGCAGTTCTTC,CASSLWASVYNEQFF
-,-,TRBJ2-7,TRBV7-9,TGTGCCAGCAGCCTTACTTACGAGCAGTACTTC,CASSLTYEQYF
-,TRBD1,TRBJ1-2,TRBV28,TGTGCCAGCGGACAGGGGCACTATGGCTACACCTTC,CASGQGHYGYTF
-,-,TRBJ1-6,TRBV14,TGTGCCAGCAGCCAAGGGAGCTCCTATAATTCACCCCTCCACTTT,CASSQGSSYNSPLHF
-,TRBD2,TRBJ2-3,TRBV5-4,TGTGCCAGCAGCTTGGGTTTGAGCGGGGGTGGAGATACGCAGTATTTT,CASSLGLSGGGDTQYF
-,TRBD2,TRBJ2-5,TRBV6-1,TGTGCCAGCAGTTCGACTAGCGGGGGGGAGACCCAGTACTTC,CASSSTSGGETQYF
-,TRBD2,TRBJ2-7,TRBV7-2,TGTGCCAGCAGCTTAAACGTCGGGAGGGTTTCCTACGAGCAGTACTTC,CASSLNVGRVSYEQYF
few,TRBD1,TRBJ2-5,TRBV27,TGTGCCAGCAGTGACAGGGTCGGGGAGACCCAGTACTTC,CASSDRVGETQYF
-,TRBD1,TRBJ1-5,TRBV7-9,TGTGCCAGCAGCCGACAGGGGGACATGCCCCAGCATTTT,CASSRQGDMPQHF
-,-,TRBJ1-4,TRBV11-2,TGTGCCAGCAGCTTGAGTGCCCTGGATGAAAAACTGTTTTTT,CASSLSALDEKLFF
-,TRBD1,TRBJ1-6,TRBV6-5,TGTGCCAGCAGTCTATTACAGGGGGCTAATTCACCCCTCCACTTT,CASSLLQGANSPLHF
-,-,TRBJ1-1,TRBV11-2,TGTGCCAGCAGCTTAGATCGTACGATAGGGGGGGTGAACACTGAAGCTTTCTTT,CASSLDRTIGGVNTEAFF